These 8 T cell receptor beta chains were sequenced from one sample in a study of lymphopenia after photon versus proton radiotherapy. Using immunoSEQ multiplex PCR, the repertoire was profiled, and TCRdb retains in-frame clones only, with some absent. The table includes around 30,000 clones, around nine tenths detected once. Material: peripheral blood, obtained from a patient treated with proton-based radiotherapy. All receptors derive from a woman between 55 and 75 years old with cholangiocarcinoma. Some clones in this sample may be carry-over from other donors' samples.

This sequence joins TRBV6-1 and TRBJ1-2; no clear D. V was shortened by 0 bases and J by 0 bases, with 11 bases between the two germline ends. The germline gives CDR1 MNHNS, CDR2 SASEGT. The CDR3 extends over 16 amino acids. CDR3 amino acids: CASSEAWAAANYGYTF. The CDR3 region has the DNA TGTGCCAGCAGTGAAGCGTGGGCAGCTGCTAACTATGGCTACACCTTC.

This sequence joins TRBV5-6 and TRBJ1-1, with no clear D. Trimming pared 6 bases from V and 4 bases from J, leaving 16 bases between. This CDR3 is built from 14 residues. Germline V gene data show CDR1 as SGHDT and CDR2 as YYEEEE. CDR3 nucleotide sequence: TGTGCCAGCATCATAACGGGGTTTGGCACTGAAGCTTTCTTT. Translation gives CASIITGFGTEAFF.

J is TRBJ2-2 and V is TRBV5-1; 8 bases match TRBD2. CDR1 SGHRS and CDR2 YFSETQ come from the germline V gene. V was clipped by 0 bases and J by 2 bases; unmatched bases: 3. CDR3 length: 16 residues. This chain's CDR3 is CASSLGVAGNTGELFF. In DNA, the CDR3 is TGCGCCAGCAGCTTGGGAGTAGCGGGAAACACCGGGGAGCTGTTTTTT.

The rearrangement uses TRBV6-1 and TRBJ1-4; 7 bases line up with TRBD1. The germline V gene encodes CDR1 MNHNS and CDR2 SASEGT. Losses at the gene ends were 4 bases for V and 8 bases for J; bases not matched to a gene: 7. The CDR3 sequence is 14 residues long. Written as DNA, the CDR3 is TGTGCCAGCAGTGCCTACCCGACAGGGGAAAAACTGTTTTTT. Protein sequence: CASSAYPTGEKLFF.

This chain links TRBV4-1 with TRBJ1-2; D unclear. The CDR3 totals 15 residues. Trimming left V 2 bases short and J 4 bases short, with 14 bases between. CDR1 and CDR2 (germline): MGHRA, YSYEKL. The CDR3 coding sequence is TGCGCCAGCAGCCAATGGTCGGAAGGGTCCTATGGCTACACCTTC. Translated, it gives CASSQWSEGSYGYTF.

CDR3 sequence reads: CASSPGQSYEQYF. As DNA, the CDR3 is TGTGCCAGTAGTCCCGGACAGTCCTACGAGCAGTACTTC. The chain is built from TRBV19 and TRBJ2-7, with a possible D match to TRBD1 (6 bases). V gave up 5 bases and J gave up 1 base, with 9 bases separating them. Germline values: CDR1 LNHDA, CDR2 SQIVND (reference sequence). The CDR3 has 13 amino acids.

J is TRBJ1-4 and V is TRBV5-1, with TRBD1 matching over 8 bases. The length of the CDR3 is 15 residues. The V gene end was trimmed by 1 base and the J gene end by 8 bases; junction bases not matched to a gene: 7. CDR1 and CDR2 (germline): SGHRS, YFSETQ. In nucleotides, the CDR3 is TGCGCCAGCAGCTTGTCCGGACAGGGCTCGGAAAAACTGTTTTTT. Translating it yields CASSLSGQGSEKLFF.

This rearrangement joins TRBV4-1 to TRBJ1-2, with D maybe TRBD1 (5 bases). Germline V gene sequence: CDR1 MGHRA, CDR2 YSYEKL. The V gene lost 0 bases and the J gene lost 10 bases, with 18 bases spanning the gap. The CDR3 is 15 residues long. Here the CDR3 DNA reads TGCGCCAGCAGCCAAGATAAGGGGACCTTTTCAGCCTACACCTTC. It yields the protein CASSQDKGTFSAYTF.